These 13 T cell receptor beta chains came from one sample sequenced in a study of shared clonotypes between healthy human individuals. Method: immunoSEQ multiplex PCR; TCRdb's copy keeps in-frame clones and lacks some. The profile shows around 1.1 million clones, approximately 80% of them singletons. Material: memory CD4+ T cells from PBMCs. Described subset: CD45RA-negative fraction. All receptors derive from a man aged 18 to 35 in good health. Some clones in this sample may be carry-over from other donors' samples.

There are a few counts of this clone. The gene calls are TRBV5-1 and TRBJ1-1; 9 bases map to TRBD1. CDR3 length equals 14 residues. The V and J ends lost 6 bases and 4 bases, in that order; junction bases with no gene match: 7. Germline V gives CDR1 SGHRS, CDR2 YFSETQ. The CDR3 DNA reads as TGCGCCAGCAACACAGGGGGCCTACGCACTGAAGCTTTCTTT. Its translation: CASNTGGLRTEAFF.

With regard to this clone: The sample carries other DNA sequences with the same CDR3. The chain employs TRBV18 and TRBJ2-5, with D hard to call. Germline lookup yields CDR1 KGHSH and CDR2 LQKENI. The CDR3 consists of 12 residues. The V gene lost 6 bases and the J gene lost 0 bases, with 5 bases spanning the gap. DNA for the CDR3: TGTGCCAGCTCCCGCTACCAAGAGACCCAGTACTTC. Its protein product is CASSRYQETQYF.

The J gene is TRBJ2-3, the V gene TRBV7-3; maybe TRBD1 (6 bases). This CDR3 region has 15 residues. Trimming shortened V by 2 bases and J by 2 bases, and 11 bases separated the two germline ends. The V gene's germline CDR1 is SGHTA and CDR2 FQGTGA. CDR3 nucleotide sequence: TGTGCCAGCAGCTTAGGGAACAGGGCCACAGATACGCAGTATTTT. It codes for CASSLGNRATDTQYF.

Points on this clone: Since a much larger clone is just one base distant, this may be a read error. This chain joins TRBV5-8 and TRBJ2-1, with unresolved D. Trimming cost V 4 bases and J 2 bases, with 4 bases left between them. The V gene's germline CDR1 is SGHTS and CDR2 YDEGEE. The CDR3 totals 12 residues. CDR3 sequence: CASSPTYNEQFF. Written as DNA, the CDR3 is TGTGCCAGCAGCCCAACCTACAATGAGCAGTTCTTC. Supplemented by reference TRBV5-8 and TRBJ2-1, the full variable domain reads EAGVTQSPTHLIKTRGQQATLRCSPISGHTSVYWYQQALGLGLQFLLWYDEGEERNRGNFPPRFSGRQFPNYSSELNVNALELEDSALYLCASSPTYNEQFFGPGTRLTVL.

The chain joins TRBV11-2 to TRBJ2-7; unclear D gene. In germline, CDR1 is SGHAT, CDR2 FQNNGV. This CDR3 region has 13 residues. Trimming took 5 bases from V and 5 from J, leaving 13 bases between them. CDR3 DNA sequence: TGTGCCAGCAGCGTAGCACGGTTTCACGAGCAGTACTTC. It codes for CASSVARFHEQYF.

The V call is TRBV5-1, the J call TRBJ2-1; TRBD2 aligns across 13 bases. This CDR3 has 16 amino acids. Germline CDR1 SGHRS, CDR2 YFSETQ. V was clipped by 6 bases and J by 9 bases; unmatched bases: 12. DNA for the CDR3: TGCGCCAGCACCTGGACTAGCGGGAGCGTGAGCAGTGAGCAGTTCTTC. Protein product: CASTWTSGSVSSEQFF.

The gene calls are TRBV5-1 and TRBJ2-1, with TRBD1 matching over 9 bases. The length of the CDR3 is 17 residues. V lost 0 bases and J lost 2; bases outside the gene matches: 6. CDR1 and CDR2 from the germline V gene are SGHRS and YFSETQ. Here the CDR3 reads CASSLGGGDRAYNEQFF. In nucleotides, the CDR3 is TGCGCCAGCAGCTTGGGAGGCGGGGACAGGGCCTACAATGAGCAGTTCTTC.

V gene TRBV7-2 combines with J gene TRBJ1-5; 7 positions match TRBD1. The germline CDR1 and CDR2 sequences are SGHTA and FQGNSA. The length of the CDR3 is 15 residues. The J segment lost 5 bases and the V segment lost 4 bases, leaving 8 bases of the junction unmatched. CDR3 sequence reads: CASSSNRDSHQPQHF. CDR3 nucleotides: TGTGCCAGCAGCTCAAACCGGGACAGTCATCAGCCCCAGCATTTT. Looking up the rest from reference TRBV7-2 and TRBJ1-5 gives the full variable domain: GAGVSQSPSNKVTEKGKDVELRCDPISGHTALYWYRQSLGQGLEFLIYFQGNSAPDKSGLPSDRFSAERTGGSVSTLTIQRTQQEDSAVYLCASSSNRDSHQPQHFGDGTRLSIL.

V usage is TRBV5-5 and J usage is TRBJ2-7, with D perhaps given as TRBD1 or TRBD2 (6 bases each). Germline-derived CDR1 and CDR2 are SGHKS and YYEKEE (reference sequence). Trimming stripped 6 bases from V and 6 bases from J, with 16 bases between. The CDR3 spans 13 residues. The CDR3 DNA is TGTGCCAGCAACTTACGGAGGGGGTTCGAGCAGTACTTC. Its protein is CASNLRRGFEQYF.

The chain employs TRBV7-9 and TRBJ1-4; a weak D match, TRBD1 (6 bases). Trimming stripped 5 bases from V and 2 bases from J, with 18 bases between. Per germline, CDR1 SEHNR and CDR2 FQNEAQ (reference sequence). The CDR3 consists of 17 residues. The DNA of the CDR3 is TGTGCCAGCAGCCAACCACGACAGGAGGTGACTAATGAAAAACTGTTTTTT. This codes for CASSQPRQEVTNEKLFF.

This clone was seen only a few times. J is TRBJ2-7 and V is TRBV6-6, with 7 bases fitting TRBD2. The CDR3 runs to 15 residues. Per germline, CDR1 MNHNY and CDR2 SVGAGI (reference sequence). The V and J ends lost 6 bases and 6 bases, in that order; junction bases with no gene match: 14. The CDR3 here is CASRAPGTNSLEQYF. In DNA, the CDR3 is TGTGCCAGCAGAGCCCCCGGGACTAACTCTCTCGAGCAGTACTTC.

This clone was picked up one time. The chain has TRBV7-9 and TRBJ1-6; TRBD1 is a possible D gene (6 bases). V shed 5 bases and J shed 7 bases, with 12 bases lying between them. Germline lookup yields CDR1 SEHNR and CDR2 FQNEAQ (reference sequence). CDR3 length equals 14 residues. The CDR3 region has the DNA TGTGCCAGCAGCCTAACAGGGCAGAATTCACCCCTCCACTTT. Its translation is CASSLTGQNSPLHF.

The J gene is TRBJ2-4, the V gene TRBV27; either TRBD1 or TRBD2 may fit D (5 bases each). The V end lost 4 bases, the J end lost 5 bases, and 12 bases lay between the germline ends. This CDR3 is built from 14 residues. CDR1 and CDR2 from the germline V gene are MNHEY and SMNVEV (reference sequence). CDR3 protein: CASSSRDAQNIQYF. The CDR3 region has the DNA TGTGCCAGCAGTTCCCGGGACGCCCAAAACATTCAGTACTTC.